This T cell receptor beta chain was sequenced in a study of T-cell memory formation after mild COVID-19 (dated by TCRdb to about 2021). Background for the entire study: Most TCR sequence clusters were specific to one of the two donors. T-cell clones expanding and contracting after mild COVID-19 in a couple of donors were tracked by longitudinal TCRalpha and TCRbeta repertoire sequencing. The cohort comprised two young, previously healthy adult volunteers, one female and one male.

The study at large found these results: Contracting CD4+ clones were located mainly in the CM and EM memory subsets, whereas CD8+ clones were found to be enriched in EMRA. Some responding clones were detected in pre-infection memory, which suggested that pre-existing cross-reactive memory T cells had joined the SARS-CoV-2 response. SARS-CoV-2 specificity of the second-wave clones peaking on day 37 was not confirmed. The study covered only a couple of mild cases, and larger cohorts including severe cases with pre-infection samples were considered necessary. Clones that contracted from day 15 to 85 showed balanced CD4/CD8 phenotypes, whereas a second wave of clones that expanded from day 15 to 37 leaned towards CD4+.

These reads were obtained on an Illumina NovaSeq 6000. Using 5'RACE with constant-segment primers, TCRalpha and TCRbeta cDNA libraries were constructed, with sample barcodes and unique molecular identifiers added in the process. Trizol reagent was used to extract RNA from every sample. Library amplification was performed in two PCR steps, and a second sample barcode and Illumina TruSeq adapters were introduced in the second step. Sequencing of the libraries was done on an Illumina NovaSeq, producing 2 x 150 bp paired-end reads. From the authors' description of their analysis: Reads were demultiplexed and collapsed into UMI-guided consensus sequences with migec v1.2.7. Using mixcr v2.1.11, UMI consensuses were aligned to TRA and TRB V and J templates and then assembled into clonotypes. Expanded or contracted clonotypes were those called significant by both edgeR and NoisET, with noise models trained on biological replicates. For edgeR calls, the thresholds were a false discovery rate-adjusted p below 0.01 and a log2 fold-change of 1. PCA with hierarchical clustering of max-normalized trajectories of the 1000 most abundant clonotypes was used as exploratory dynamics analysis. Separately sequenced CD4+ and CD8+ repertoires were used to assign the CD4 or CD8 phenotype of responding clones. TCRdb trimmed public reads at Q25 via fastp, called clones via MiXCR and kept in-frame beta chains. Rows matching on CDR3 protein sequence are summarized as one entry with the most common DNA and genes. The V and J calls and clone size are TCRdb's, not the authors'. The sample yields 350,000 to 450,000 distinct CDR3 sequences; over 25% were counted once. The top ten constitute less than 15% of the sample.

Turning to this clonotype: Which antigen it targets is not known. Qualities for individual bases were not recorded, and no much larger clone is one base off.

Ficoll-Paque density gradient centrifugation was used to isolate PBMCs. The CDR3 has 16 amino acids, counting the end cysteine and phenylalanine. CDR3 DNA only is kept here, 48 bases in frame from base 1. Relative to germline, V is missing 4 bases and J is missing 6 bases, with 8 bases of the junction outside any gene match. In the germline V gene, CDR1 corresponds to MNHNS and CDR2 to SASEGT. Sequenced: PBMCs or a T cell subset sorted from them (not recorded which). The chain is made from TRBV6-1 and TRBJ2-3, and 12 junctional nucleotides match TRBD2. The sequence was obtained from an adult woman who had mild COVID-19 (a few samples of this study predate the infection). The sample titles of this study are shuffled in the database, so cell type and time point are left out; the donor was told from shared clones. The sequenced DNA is TGTGCCAGCAGTGTGACTAGCGGGAGAATGGAGGATACGCAGTATTTT. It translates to CASSVTSGRMEDTQYF.